This T cell receptor (beta chain) was sequenced during a study of technical replicates of blood from a few donors. Assay used: immunoSEQ multiplex PCR; TCRdb lists only in-frame clones, some missing. The profile shows 90,000 to 100,000 clones, more than 90% of them singletons. This CDR3 contains 14 residues. The germline gives CDR1 SGHTS, CDR2 YDEGEE. V lost 2 bases, J lost 2 bases, and 11 bases lay in between. The sequence was obtained from a human donor in good health. The V and J genes are TRBV5-8 and TRBJ2-7; a weak D match, TRBD2 (6 bases). Sequences were obtained from T cells isolated from PBMCs. This chain's CDR3 is CASSFTGLPYEQYF. The CDR3 DNA reads as TGTGCCAGCAGCTTCACGGGACTGCCCTACGAGCAGTACTTC.